The 10 T cell receptor beta chains presented below share a single source sample, sequenced in a study of beta chain features in type 1 diabetes (dated by TCRdb to about 2018). Libraries were built with the immunoSEQ multiplex PCR assay. The entire isolated RNA was reverse transcribed using the High Capacity cDNA Reverse Transcription Kit, and thus expressed TCRB transcripts were sequenced. This is the immuneACCESS table as TCRdb keeps it, with only in-frame sequences that have V and J called. A part of the clones is gone; compared with another copy, unresolved V genes explain less than half, and the rest is unexplained. The sample profile shows over 65,000 clones; 25% to 35% of them were found once. The ten biggest clones cover roughly 0.45% of the sample. Sequenced sample: stem cell memory CD4+ T cells from blood. Interpreted using the paper, the cell subset or site label stands for: stem cell-like memory CD4+ T cells. These receptors were taken from a woman younger than 30 in good health.

This clone was observed a handful of times. This chain uses TRBV2 with TRBJ1-4; D gene ambiguous. V lost 5 bases and J 0 bases, leaving 4 bases between the germline ends. CDR3 length equals 13 residues. CDR1 and CDR2 (germline): SNHLY, FYNNEI. The CDR3 sequence: CASSFATNEKLFF. The DNA of the CDR3 is TGTGCCAGCAGTTTCGCAACTAATGAAAAACTGTTTTTT.

The chain has TRBV15 and TRBJ2-1; D remains unclear. V was clipped by 4 bases and J by 5 bases, with 12 bases between them. Germline CDR1 LNHNV, CDR2 YYDKDF (reference sequence). This CDR3 comprises 14 residues. The DNA of the CDR3 is TGTGCCACCAGCAATCGCCGCCGCGACAATGAGCAGTTCTTC. This sequence encodes CATSNRRRDNEQFF.

This chain connects TRBV6-5 to TRBJ2-1; 9 bases map to TRBD2. From germline, CDR1 is MNHEY and CDR2 SVGAGI. V trimming: 2 bases; J trimming: 3 bases; junction bases outside the gene matches: 5. The CDR3 runs to 16 residues. DNA for the CDR3: TGTGCCAGCAGTTACGAGGCTAGCGGGATCTACAATGAGCAGTTCTTC. It encodes CASSYEASGIYNEQFF.

This clone came up a few times. This chain uses TRBV10-3 with TRBJ2-1, with 9 nucleotides matching TRBD2. The junction had 10 bases not matched to a gene; V was cut back by 0 bases and J by 4 bases. CDR3 length: 18 amino acids. The germline CDR1 and CDR2 sequences are ENHRY and SYGVKD. The CDR3: CAISESTSGTSRYNEQFF. The CDR3 nucleotides are TGTGCCATCAGTGAGTCGACTAGTGGGACTAGCAGATACAATGAGCAGTTCTTC.

This sequence joins TRBV4-2 and TRBJ2-3; TRBD2 aligns across 7 bases. Germline CDR1 LGHNA, CDR2 YNFKEQ. Unmatched junction bases numbered 18, after V lost 0 bases and J lost 9 bases. The CDR3 extends over 18 amino acids. CDR3 in amino acids: CASSQDRAGRSNLGTQYF. The DNA for the CDR3 is TGTGCCAGCAGCCAAGATAGAGCGGGGAGGTCTAATTTGGGCACGCAGTATTTT.

This rearrangement joins TRBV7-8 to TRBJ2-3; no definite D call. Looked up from germline, CDR1 is SGHVS and CDR2 is FQNEAQ. Trimming pared 1 base from V and 3 bases from J, leaving 8 bases between. The CDR3 has 14 amino acids. Here the CDR3 reads CASSLGFITDTQYF. For the CDR3, the DNA is TGTGCCAGCAGCTTAGGTTTTATTACAGATACGCAGTATTTT.

This clone was detected a few times. CDR3 sequence (DNA): TGTGCCAGCAGTCCACGGGGGAACACTGAAGCTTTCTTT. Its protein is CASSPRGNTEAFF. This sequence joins TRBV27 and TRBJ1-1; D ambiguous. This CDR3 contains 13 residues. The V gene's germline CDR1 is MNHEY and CDR2 SMNVEV (reference sequence). Trimming shortened V by 5 bases and J by 1 base, and 8 bases separated the two germline ends.

The chain uses TRBV4-1 and TRBJ2-5, with 14 bases aligning to TRBD2. Germline V CDR1 and CDR2: MGHRA, YSYEKL. V lost 4 bases, J lost 4 bases, and 11 bases stayed unmatched. This CDR3 region has 18 residues. The CDR3 region has the DNA TGCGCCAGCAGCCGCTCCCCGACTAGCGGGGGGGCAGGAGAGACCCAGTACTTC. Translated, it gives CASSRSPTSGGAGETQYF.

The rearrangement links TRBV4-2 to TRBJ2-3, with TRBD2 matching 9 bases. The CDR3 runs 17 residues. Germline assignment: CDR1 LGHNA and CDR2 YNFKEQ. Trimming took 4 bases from V and 6 from J; bases not matched to a gene: 14. The CDR3 nucleotides read TGTGCCAGCAGCCGCGGACGGGATAGCGGGAGTTCGGATACGCAGTATTTT. This sequence encodes CASSRGRDSGSSDTQYF.

This clone was picked up one time. The gene calls are TRBV27 and TRBJ2-7; perhaps TRBD1 as D (6 bases). The germline CDR1 and CDR2 sequences are MNHEY and SMNVEV (reference sequence). CDR3 length equals 14 residues. V gave up 2 bases and J gave up 3 bases, with 11 bases separating them. In nucleotides, the CDR3 is TGTGCCAGCAGTTTACAGGGGCGCAACTACGAGCAGTACTTC. This sequence encodes CASSLQGRNYEQYF.